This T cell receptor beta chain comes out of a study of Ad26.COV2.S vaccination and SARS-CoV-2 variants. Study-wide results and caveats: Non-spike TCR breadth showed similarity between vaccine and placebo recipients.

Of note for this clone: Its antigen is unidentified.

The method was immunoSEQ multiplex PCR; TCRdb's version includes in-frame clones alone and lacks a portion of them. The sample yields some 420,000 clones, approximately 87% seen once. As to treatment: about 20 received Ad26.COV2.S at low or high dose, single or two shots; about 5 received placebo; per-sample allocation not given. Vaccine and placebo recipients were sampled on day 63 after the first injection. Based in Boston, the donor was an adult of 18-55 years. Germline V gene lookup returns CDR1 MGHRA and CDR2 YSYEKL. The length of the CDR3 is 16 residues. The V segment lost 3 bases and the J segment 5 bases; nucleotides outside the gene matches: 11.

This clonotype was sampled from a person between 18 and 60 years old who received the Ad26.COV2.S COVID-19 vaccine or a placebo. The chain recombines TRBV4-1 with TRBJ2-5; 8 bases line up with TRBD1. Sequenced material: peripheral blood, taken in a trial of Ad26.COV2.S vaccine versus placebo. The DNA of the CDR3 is TGCGCCAGCAGCCAGACCGGGACAGGCTATGGGGAGACCCAGTACTTC. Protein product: CASSQTGTGYGETQYF.